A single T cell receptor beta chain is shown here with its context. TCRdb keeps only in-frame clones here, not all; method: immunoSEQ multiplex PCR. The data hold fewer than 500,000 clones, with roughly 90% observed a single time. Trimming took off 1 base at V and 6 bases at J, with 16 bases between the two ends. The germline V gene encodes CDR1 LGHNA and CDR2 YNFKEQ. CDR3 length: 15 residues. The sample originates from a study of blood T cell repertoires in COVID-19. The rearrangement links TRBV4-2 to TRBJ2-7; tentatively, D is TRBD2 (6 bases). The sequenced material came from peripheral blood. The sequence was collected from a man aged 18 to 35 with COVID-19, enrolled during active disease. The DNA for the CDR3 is TGTGCCAGCAGCCAAGCGGGGACTGGTTACGGCGAGCAGTACTTC. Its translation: CASSQAGTGYGEQYF.